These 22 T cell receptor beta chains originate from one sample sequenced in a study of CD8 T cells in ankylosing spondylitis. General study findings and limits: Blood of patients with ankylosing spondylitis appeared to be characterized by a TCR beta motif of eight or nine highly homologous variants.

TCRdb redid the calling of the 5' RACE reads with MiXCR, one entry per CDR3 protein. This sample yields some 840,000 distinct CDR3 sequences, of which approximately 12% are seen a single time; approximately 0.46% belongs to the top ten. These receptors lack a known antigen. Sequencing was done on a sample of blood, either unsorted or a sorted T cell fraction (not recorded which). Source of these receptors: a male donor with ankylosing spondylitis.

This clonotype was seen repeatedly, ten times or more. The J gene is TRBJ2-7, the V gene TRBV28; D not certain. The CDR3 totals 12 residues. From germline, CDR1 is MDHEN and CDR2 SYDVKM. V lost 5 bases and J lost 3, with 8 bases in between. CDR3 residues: CASSGPGYEQYF. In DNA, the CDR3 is TGTGCCAGCAGTGGGCCAGGCTACGAGCAGTACTTC.

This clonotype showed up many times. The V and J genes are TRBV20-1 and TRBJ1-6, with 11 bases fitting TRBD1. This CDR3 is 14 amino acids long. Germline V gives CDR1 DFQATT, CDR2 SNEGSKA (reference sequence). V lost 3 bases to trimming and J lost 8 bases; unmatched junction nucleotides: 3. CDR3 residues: CSASRDRGDSPLHF. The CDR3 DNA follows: TGCAGTGCTAGCCGGGACAGGGGGGATTCACCCCTCCACTTT.

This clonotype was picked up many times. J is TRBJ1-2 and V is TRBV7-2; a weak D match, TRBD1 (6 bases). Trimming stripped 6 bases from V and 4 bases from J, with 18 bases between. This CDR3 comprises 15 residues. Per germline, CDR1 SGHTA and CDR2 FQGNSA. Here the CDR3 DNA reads TGTGCCAGCAGGAAGGAGCAGGGGAGTCCCTATGGCTACACCTTC. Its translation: CASRKEQGSPYGYTF.

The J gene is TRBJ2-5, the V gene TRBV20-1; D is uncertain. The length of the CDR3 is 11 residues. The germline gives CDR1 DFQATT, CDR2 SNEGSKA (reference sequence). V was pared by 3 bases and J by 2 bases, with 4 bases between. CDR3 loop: CSASWQETQYF. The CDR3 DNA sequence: TGCAGTGCTAGCTGGCAAGAGACCCAGTACTTC.

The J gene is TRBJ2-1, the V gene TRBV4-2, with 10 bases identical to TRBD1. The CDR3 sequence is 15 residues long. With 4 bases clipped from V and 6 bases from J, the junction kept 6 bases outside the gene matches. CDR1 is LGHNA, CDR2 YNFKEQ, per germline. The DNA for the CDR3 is TGTGCCAGCAGCCCGGGACAGGGGATCGGCAATGAGCAGTTCTTC. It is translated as CASSPGQGIGNEQFF.

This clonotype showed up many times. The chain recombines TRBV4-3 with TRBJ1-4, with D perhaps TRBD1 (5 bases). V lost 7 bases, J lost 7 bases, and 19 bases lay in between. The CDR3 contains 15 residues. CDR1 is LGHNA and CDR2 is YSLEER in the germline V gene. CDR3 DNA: TGCGCCAGCAAAAGGGGAGAGGGGTCGGGTGAAAAACTGTTTTTT. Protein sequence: CASKRGEGSGEKLFF.

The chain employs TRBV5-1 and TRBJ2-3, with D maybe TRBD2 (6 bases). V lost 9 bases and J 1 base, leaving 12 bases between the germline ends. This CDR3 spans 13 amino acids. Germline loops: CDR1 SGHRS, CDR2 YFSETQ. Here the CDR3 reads CATTGDGTDTQYF. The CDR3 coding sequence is TGCGCCACCACGGGGGACGGCACAGATACGCAGTATTTT.

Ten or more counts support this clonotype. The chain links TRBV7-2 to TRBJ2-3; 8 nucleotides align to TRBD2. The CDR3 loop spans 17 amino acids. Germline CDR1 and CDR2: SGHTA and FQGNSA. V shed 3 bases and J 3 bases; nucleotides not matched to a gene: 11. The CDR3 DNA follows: TGTGCCAGCAGCTTCTTAGCCGGGGGGGGGAGGACAGATACGCAGTATTTT. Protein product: CASSFLAGGGRTDTQYF.

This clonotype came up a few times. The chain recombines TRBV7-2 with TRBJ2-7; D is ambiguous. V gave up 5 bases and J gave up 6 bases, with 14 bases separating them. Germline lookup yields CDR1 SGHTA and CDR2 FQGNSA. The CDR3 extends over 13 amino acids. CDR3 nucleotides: TGTGCCAGCAGCCCTCAACCGACTGGCGAGCAGTACTTC. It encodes CASSPQPTGEQYF. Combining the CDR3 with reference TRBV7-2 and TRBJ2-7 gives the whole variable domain GAGVSQSPSNKVTEKGKDVELRCDPISGHTALYWYRQSLGQGLEFLIYFQGNSAPDKSGLPSDRFSAERTGGSVSTLTIQRTQQEDSAVYLCASSPQPTGEQYFGPGTRLTVT.

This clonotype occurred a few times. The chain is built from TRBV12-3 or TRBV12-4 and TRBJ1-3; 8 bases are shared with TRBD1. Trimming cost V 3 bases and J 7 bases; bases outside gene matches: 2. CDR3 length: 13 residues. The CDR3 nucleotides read TGTGCCAGCAGTTTCTACAGGGGGAACACCATATATTTT. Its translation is CASSFYRGNTIYF.

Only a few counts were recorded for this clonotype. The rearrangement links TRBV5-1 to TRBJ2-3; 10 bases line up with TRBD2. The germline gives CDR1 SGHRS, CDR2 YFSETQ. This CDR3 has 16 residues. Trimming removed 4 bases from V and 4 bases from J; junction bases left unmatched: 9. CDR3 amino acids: CASSTGTSDLSDTQYF. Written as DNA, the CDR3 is TGCGCCAGCAGCACCGGGACTAGCGATCTTTCAGATACGCAGTATTTT. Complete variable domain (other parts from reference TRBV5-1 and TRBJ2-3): KAGVTQTPRYLIKTRGQQVTLSCSPISGHRSVSWYQQTPGQGLQFLFEYFSETQRNKGNFPGRFSGRQFSNSRSEMNVSTLELGDSALYLCASSTGTSDLSDTQYFGPGTRLTVL.

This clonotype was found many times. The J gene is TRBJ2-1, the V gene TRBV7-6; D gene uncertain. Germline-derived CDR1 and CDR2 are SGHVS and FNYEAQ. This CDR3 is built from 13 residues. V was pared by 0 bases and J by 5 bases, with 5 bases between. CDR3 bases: TGTGCCAGCAGCTTAGCGCGGAACAATGAGCAGTTCTTC. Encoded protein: CASSLARNNEQFF.

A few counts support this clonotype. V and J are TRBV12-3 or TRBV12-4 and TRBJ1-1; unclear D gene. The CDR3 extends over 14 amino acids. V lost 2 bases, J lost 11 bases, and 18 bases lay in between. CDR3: CASSLTIRPRWAFF. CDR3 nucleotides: TGTGCCAGCAGTTTAACAATCCGACCCCGTTGGGCTTTCTTT.

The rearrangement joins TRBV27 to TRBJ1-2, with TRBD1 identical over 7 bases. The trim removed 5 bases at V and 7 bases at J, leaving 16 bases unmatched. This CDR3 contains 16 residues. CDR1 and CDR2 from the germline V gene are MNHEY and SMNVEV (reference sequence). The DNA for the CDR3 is TGTGCCAGCAGTCAACTAATCCGACAGGGTATCTCTGGCTACACCTTC. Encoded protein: CASSQLIRQGISGYTF.

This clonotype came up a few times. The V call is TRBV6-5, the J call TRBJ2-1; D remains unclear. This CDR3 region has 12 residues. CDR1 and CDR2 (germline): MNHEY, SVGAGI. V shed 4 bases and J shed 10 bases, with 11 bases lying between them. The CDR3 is CASSSPIWEQFF. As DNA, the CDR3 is TGTGCCAGCAGTTCTCCCATTTGGGAGCAGTTCTTC.

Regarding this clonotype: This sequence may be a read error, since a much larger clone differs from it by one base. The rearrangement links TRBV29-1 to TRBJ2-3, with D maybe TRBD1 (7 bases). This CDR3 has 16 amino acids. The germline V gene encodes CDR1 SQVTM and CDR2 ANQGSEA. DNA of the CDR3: TGCAGCGTTGAACGTCTCGGGGGACAGAGCACAGATATGCAGTATTTT. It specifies CSVERLGGQSTDMQYF.

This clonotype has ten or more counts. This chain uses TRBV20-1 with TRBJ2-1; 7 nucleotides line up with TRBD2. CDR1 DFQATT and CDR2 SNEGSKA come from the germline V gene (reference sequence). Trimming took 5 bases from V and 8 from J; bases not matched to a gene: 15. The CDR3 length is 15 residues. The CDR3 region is CSAWGGRSVMDEQFF. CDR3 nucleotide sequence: TGCAGTGCTTGGGGGGGAAGGTCGGTAATGGATGAGCAGTTCTTC.

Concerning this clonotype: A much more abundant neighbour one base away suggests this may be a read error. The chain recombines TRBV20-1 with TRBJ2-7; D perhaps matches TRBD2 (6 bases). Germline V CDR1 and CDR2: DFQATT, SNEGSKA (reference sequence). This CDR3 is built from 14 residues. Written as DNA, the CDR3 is TGCGGTGCTATCGGGCGGGACGCAAGATACGAGCAGTACTTC. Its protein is CGAIGRDARYEQYF.

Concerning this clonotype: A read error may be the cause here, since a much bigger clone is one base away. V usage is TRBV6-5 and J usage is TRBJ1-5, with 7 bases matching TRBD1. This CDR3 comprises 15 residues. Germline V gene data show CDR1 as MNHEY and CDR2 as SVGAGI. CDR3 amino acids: CASGYDRVSNQPQHF. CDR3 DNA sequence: TGTGCCAGCGGTTACGACAGGGTTAGCAATCAGCCCCAGCATTTT.

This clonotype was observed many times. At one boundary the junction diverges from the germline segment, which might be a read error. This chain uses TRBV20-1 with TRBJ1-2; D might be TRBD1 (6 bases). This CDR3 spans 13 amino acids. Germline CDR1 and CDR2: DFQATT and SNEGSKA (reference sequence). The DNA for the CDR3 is TGCAGTGCTCCAAACCAAGATCGACAGGCGGGCAAGTTC. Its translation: CSAPNQDRQAGKF.

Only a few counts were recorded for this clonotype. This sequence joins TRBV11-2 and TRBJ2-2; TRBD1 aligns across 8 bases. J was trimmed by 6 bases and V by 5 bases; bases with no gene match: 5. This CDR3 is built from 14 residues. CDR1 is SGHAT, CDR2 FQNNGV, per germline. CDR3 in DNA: TGTGCCAGCAGCCGGGACAGGTATCCCGGGGAGCTGTTTTTT. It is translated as CASSRDRYPGELFF. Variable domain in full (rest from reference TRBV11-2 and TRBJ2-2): EAGVAQSPRYKIIEKRQSVAFWCNPISGHATLYWYQQILGQGPKLLIQFQNNGVVDDSQLPKDRFSAERLKGVDSTLKIQPAKLEDSAVYLCASSRDRYPGELFFGEGSRLTVL.

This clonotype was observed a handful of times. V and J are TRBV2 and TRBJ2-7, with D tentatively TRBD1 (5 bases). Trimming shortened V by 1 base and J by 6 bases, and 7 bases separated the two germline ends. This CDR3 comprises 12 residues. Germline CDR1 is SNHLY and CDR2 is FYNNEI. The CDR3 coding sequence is TGTGCCAGCAGTGAAGGTGGGGCCGAGCAGTACTTC. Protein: CASSEGGAEQYF.